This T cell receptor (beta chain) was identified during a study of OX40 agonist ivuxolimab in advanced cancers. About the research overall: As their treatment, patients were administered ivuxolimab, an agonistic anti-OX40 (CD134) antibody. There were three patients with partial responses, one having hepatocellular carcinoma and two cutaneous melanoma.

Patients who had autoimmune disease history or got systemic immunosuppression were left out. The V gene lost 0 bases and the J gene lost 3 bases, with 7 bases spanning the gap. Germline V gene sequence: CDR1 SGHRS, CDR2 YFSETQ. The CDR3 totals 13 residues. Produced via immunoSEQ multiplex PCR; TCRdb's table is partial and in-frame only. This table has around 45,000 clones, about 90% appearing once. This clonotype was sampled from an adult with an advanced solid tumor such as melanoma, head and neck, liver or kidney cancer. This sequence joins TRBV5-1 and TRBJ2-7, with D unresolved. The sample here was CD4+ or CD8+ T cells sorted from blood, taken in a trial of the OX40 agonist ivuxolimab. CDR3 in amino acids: CASSLGLNYEQYF. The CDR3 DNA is TGCGCCAGCAGCTTGGGCCTCAACTACGAGCAGTACTTC.